A single sample gave rise to the 15 T cell receptor beta chains below, sequenced in a study of OX40 agonist ivuxolimab in advanced cancers. Some clones are missing from TCRdb's copy, which holds only in-frame ones; the method was immunoSEQ multiplex PCR. This sample has tens of thousands of clones, with over 75% found just once. Material: CD4+ or CD8+ T cells sorted from blood, obtained in a trial of the OX40 agonist ivuxolimab. The receptors were gathered from an adult with an advanced solid tumor such as melanoma, head and neck, liver or kidney cancer.

CDR3 nucleotide sequence: TGTGCCTGGAGTCGGCTGCGGGGAGGGGAGACCCAGTACTTC. This encodes CAWSRLRGGETQYF. The J gene is TRBJ2-5, the V gene TRBV30, with 7 bases that match TRBD2. The V and J ends lost 2 bases and 5 bases, in that order; junction bases with no gene match: 8. CDR1 is GTSNPN and CDR2 is SVGIG in the germline V gene (reference sequence). The CDR3 covers 14 residues.

The sample holds a few counts of this clone. The chain recombines TRBV4-3 with TRBJ2-7; the D gene could be TRBD1 or TRBD2 (5 bases each). Looked up from germline, CDR1 is LGHNA and CDR2 is YSLEER. This CDR3 comprises 13 residues. Trimming removed 1 base from V and 6 bases from J, with 10 bases in between. The CDR3 sequence is CASSQVSGGEQYF. The CDR3 region has the DNA TGCGCCAGCAGCCAAGTTTCTGGGGGCGAGCAGTACTTC.

The sample holds one count of this clone. The rearrangement links TRBV28 to TRBJ1-1, with TRBD1 identical over 8 bases. V lost 5 bases, J lost 5 bases, and 10 bases stayed unmatched. The CDR3 length is 15 residues. Germline-derived CDR1 and CDR2 are MDHEN and SYDVKM. In DNA form, the CDR3 reads TGTGCCAGCAGTCCTAACAGGGGGTCGGGGACTGAAGCTTTCTTT. As protein: CASSPNRGSGTEAFF.

The chain is built from TRBV7-2 and TRBJ2-3; 8 bases are shared with TRBD2. Per germline, CDR1 SGHTA and CDR2 FQGNSA. The CDR3 is made up of 15 amino acids. The V and J ends lost 5 bases and 6 bases, in that order; junction bases with no gene match: 10. The CDR3 DNA reads TGTGCCAGCAGCCCTCTGCGGGGGGTCCCGGATACGCAGTATTTT. Its translation is CASSPLRGVPDTQYF.

This chain links TRBV7-9 with TRBJ1-1; D gene unclear. Germline V gene sequence: CDR1 SEHNR, CDR2 FQNEAQ (reference sequence). The CDR3 contains 13 residues. V lost 1 base and J 8 bases, leaving 11 bases between the germline ends. Written as DNA, the CDR3 is TGTGCCAGCAGCTTAGGTGTGAAATCGGAAGCTTTCTTT. Amino acid sequence: CASSLGVKSEAFF. Full variable domain (outside the CDR3, taken from reference TRBV7-9 and TRBJ1-1): DTGVSQNPRHKITKRGQNVTFRCDPISEHNRLYWYRQTLGQGPEFLTYFQNEAQLEKSRLLSDRFSAERPKGSFSTLEIQRTEQGDSAMYLCASSLGVKSEAFFGQGTRLTVV.

The V gene is TRBV6-5, the J gene TRBJ2-1, with D perhaps TRBD2 (6 bases). In germline, CDR1 is MNHEY, CDR2 SVGAGI. V gave up 8 bases and J gave up 9 bases, with 17 bases separating them. The length of the CDR3 is 13 residues. CDR3 protein: CASATAGPGEQFF. Here the CDR3 DNA reads TGTGCCAGCGCCACGGCGGGGCCCGGTGAGCAGTTCTTC.

V usage is TRBV7-2 and J usage is TRBJ1-2, with D tentatively TRBD1 (6 bases). Germline V gene lookup returns CDR1 SGHTA and CDR2 FQGNSA. The CDR3 is 15 amino acids. Trimming took off 1 base at V and 4 bases at J, with 13 bases between the two ends. The CDR3 is CASSLGGGLGYGYTF. CDR3 nucleotide sequence: TGTGCCAGCAGCTTAGGTGGGGGGCTAGGCTATGGCTACACCTTC.

The CDR3 coding sequence is TGTGCCAGCAGCTTAAGGGCTGGGGGGGTTTTGAACACTGAAGCTTTCTTT. Protein: CASSLRAGGVLNTEAFF. The gene calls are TRBV7-2 and TRBJ1-1; D is possibly TRBD1 (5 bases). The CDR3 consists of 17 residues. V was cut by 2 bases and J by 0 bases, with 16 bases left in between. Germline V gene lookup returns CDR1 SGHTA and CDR2 FQGNSA.

CDR3 loop: CASSQMDGLTSRAFF. Here the CDR3 DNA reads TGCGCCAGCAGCCAAATGGACGGTCTTACCTCAAGGGCTTTCTTT. This sequence joins TRBV5-1 and TRBJ1-1; D remains unclear. Trimming removed 4 bases from V and 11 bases from J, with 24 bases in between. CDR1 and CDR2 (germline): SGHRS, YFSETQ. This CDR3 spans 15 amino acids.

The chain joins TRBV30 to TRBJ2-1, with 9 bases that match TRBD1. The V gene end was trimmed by 3 bases and the J gene end by 3 bases; junction bases not matched to a gene: 3. The CDR3 is 14 amino acids. Germline V gene sequence: CDR1 GTSNPN, CDR2 SVGIG (reference sequence). The CDR3 DNA follows: TGTGCCTGGAGCGAGGACAGGGGCTACAATGAGCAGTTCTTC. Its translation is CAWSEDRGYNEQFF.

This clone was seen a single time. The chain recombines TRBV9 with TRBJ2-1, with D possibly called TRBD1 or TRBD2 (6 bases each). CDR1 and CDR2 from the germline V gene are SGDLS and YYNGEE. The CDR3 is 14 residues long. Trimming left V 0 bases short and J 9 bases short, with 13 bases between. DNA of the CDR3: TGTGCCAGCAGCGTAGTAGGGGGGCAGAGTGAGCAGTTCTTC. As protein: CASSVVGGQSEQFF.

This chain connects TRBV30 to TRBJ1-2; D remains unclear. The V end was cut by 4 bases, the J end by 0 bases, with 12 bases between. The CDR3 is 14 amino acids. In germline, CDR1 is GTSNPN, CDR2 SVGIG (reference sequence). CDR3 in DNA: TGTGCCTGGAAAGCGGCCCCAGCTAACTATGGCTACACCTTC. This sequence encodes CAWKAAPANYGYTF.

This clone was picked up one time. The V and J genes are TRBV19 and TRBJ2-5, with TRBD2 as a possible D gene (6 bases). Germline V gene sequence: CDR1 LNHDA, CDR2 SQIVND (reference sequence). This CDR3 contains 15 residues. V gave up 0 bases and J gave up 4 bases, with 12 bases separating them. This CDR3 is CASSIDHYGRETQYF. The CDR3 DNA is TGTGCCAGTAGTATAGATCACTACGGGAGAGAGACCCAGTACTTC.

The chain combines TRBV5-1 with TRBJ2-7, with TRBD1 matching over 8 bases. This CDR3 is built from 17 residues. Germline CDR1 is SGHRS and CDR2 is YFSETQ. Losses at the gene ends were 3 bases for V and 2 bases for J; bases not matched to a gene: 13. This CDR3 reads CASSSGSGGGKAYEQYF. In DNA, the CDR3 is TGCGCCAGCAGCTCAGGGTCAGGGGGCGGTAAGGCCTACGAGCAGTACTTC. Supplemented by reference TRBV5-1 and TRBJ2-7, the full variable domain reads KAGVTQTPRYLIKTRGQQVTLSCSPISGHRSVSWYQQTPGQGLQFLFEYFSETQRNKGNFPGRFSGRQFSNSRSEMNVSTLELGDSALYLCASSSGSGGGKAYEQYFGPGTRLTVT.

The chain couples TRBV6-6 to TRBJ1-2, with D hard to call. Per the germline V gene, CDR1 is MNHNY and CDR2 is SVGAGI (reference sequence). This CDR3 is 11 amino acids long. V lost 9 bases and J 2 bases, leaving 7 bases between the germline ends. The CDR3 protein is CASEENYGYTF. The CDR3 region has the DNA TGTGCCAGTGAGGAGAACTATGGCTACACCTTC.